This T cell receptor (beta chain) was obtained from a study of cytomegalovirus exposure and HLA in healthy donors. V lost 5 bases and J lost 4; bases outside the gene matches: 5. The CDR3 loop spans 15 amino acids. Germline V gene sequence: CDR1 LGHNA, CDR2 YNFKEQ. Regarding the study as a whole: Rarity held for most TCR sequences, but there were some public TCRs that occurred in many donors.

Of note for this clone: The target antigen is unknown.

Amplification used 60 Vbeta primers and 13 Jbeta primers. Assay: immunoSEQ multiplex PCR; the TCRdb copy retains only in-frame clones and omits some. Its listing shows under 200,000 clones. This chain links TRBV4-2 with TRBJ1-4; TRBD1 matches at 9 bases. This clonotype was sampled from a man under 40 in good health and CMV-seronegative. Sequencing was performed on PBMCs. The CDR3 DNA is TGTGCCAGCAGCGTACCGGGACAGGGTAATGAAAAACTGTTTTTT. Residues: CASSVPGQGNEKLFF.